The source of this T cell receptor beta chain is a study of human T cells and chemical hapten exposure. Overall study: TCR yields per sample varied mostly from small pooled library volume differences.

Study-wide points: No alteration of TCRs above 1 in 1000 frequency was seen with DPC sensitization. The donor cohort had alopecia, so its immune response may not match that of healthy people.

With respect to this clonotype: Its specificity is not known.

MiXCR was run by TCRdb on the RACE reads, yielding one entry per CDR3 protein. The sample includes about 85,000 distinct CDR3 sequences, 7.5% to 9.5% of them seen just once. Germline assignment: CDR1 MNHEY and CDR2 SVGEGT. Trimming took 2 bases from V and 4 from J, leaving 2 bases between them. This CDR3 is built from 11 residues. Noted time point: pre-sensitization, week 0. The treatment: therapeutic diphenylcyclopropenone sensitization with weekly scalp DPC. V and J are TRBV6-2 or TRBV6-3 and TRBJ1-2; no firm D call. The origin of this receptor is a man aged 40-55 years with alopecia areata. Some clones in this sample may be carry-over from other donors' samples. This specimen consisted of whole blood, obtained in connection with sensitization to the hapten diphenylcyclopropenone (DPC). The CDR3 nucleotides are TGTGCCAGCAGTTACAGCTATGGCTACACCTTC. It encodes CASSYSYGYTF.